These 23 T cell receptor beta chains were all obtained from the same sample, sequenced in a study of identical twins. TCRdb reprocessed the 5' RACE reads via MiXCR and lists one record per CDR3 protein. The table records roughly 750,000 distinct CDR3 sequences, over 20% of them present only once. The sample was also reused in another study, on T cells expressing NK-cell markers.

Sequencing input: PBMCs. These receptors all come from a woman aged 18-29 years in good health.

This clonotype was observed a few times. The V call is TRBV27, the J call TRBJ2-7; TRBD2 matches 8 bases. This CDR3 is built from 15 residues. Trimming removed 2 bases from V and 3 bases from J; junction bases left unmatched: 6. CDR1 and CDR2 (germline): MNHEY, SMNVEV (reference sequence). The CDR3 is CASSLTAGVFYEQYF. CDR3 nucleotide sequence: TGTGCCAGCAGTTTAACAGCGGGAGTGTTCTACGAGCAGTACTTC.

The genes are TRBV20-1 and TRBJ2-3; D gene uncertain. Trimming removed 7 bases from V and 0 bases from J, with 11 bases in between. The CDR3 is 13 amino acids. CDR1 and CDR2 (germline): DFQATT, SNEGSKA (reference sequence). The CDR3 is CSVLGFSTDTQYF. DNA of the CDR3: TGCAGTGTCCTCGGGTTTAGCACAGATACGCAGTATTTT.

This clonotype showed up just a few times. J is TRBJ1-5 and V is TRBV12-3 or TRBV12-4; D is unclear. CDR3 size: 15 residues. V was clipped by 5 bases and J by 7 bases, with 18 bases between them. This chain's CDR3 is CASSPLTGVEQPQHF. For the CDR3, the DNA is TGTGCCAGCAGTCCCTTAACTGGGGTCGAGCAGCCCCAGCATTTT.

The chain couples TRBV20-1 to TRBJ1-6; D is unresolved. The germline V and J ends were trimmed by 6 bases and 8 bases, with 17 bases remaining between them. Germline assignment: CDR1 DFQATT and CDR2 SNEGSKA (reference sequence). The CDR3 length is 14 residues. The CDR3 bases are TGCAGTGCCGGCGGGGTGCGAGTAGATTCACCCCTCCACTTT. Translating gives CSAGGVRVDSPLHF.

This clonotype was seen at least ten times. The DNA for the CDR3 is TGTGCCAGCAGTTGGACAGGTACACAAGAGACCCAGTACTTC. Encoded protein: CASSWTGTQETQYF. This chain links TRBV12-3 or TRBV12-4 with TRBJ2-5; 7 bases are shared with TRBD1. CDR3 length equals 14 residues. With 4 bases clipped from V and 2 bases from J, the junction kept 4 bases outside the gene matches.

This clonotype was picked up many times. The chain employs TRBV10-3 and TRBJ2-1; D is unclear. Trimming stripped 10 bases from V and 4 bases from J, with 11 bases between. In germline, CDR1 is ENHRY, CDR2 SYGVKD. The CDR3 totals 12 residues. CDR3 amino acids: CATYDGYNEQFF. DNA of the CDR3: TGTGCCACCTACGACGGGTACAATGAGCAGTTCTTC.

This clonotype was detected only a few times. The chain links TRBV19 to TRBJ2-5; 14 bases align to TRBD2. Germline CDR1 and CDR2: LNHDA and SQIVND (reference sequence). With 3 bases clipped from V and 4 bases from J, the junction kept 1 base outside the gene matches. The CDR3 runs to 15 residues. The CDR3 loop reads CASSIGLAGGETQYF. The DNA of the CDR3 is TGTGCCAGTAGTATTGGACTAGCGGGAGGAGAGACCCAGTACTTC.

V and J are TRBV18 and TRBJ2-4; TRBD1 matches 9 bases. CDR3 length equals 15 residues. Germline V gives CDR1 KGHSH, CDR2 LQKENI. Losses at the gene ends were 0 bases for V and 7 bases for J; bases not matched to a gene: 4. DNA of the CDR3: TGTGCCAGCTCACCACCCTCGGGACAGGGTAACATTCAGTACTTC. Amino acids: CASSPPSGQGNIQYF.

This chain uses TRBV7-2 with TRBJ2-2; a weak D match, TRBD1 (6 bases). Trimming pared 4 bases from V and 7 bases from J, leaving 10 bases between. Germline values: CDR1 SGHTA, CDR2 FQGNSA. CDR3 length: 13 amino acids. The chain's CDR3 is CASSSIQGGELFF. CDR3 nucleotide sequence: TGTGCCAGCAGCTCGATACAGGGCGGGGAGCTGTTTTTT.

The CDR3 DNA reads TGCGCCAGCAGCTTGCAGGGGACACTTGGCGAGCAGTACTTC. It translates to CASSLQGTLGEQYF. The rearrangement uses TRBV5-1 and TRBJ2-7, with a tentative D call TRBD1 (6 bases). With 1 base removed from V and 6 bases from J, the gap between germline ends came to 14 bases. CDR1 is SGHRS, CDR2 YFSETQ, per germline. The CDR3 runs 14 residues.

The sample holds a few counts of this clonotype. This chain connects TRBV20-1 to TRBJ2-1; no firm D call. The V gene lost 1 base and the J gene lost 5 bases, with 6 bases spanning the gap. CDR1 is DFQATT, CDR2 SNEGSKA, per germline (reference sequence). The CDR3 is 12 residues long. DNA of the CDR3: TGCAGTGCTAGAGGGACGCACAATGAGCAGTTCTTC. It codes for CSARGTHNEQFF.

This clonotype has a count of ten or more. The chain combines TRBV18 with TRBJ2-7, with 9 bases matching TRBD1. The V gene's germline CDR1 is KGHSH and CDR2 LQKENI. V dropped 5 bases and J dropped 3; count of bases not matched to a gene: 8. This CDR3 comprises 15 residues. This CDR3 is CASSVAGTGNYEQYF. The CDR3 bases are TGTGCCAGCTCAGTAGCCGGGACAGGGAACTACGAGCAGTACTTC.

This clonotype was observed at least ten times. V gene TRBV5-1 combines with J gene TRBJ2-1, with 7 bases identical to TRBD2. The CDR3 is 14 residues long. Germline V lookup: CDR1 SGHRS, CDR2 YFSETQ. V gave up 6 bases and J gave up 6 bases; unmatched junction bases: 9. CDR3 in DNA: TGCGCCAGCACTCTTAGCGGGCCGGGCAATGAGCAGTTCTTC. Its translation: CASTLSGPGNEQFF.

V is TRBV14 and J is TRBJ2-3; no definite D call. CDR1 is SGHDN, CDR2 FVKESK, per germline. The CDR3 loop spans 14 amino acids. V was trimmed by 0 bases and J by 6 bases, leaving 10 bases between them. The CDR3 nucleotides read TGTGCCAGCAGCCAAGATTGGCTTATGGATACGCAGTATTTT. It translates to CASSQDWLMDTQYF.

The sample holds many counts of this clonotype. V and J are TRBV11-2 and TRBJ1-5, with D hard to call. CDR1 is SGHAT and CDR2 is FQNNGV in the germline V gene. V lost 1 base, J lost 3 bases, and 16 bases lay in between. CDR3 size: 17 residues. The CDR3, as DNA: TGTGCCAGCAGCTTAGGCAGGCCCCAACTCGCCAATCAGCCCCAGCATTTT. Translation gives CASSLGRPQLANQPQHF.

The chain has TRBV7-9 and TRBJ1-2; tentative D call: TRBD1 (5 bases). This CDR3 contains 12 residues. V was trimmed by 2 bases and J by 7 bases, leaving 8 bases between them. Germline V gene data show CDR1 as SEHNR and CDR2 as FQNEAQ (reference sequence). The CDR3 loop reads CASSLSGSGYTF. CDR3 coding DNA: TGTGCCAGCAGCTTATCAGGGTCTGGCTACACCTTC.

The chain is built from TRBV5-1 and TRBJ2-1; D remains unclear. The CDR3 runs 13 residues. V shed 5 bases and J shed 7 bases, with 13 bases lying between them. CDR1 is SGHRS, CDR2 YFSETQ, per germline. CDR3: CASSGTVSNEQFF. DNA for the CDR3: TGCGCCAGCAGTGGTACCGTGTCGAATGAGCAGTTCTTC.

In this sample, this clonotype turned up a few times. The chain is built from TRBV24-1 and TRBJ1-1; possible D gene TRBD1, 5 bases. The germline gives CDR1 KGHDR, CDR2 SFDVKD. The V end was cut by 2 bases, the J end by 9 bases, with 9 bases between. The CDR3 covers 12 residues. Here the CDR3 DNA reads TGTGCCACCAGTGATTATTGGGGCCAAGCTTTCTTT. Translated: CATSDYWGQAFF.

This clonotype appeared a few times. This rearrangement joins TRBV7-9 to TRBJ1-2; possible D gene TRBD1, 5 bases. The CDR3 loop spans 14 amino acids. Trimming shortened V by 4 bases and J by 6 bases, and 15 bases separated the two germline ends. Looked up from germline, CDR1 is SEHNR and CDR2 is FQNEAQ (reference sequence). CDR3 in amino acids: CASSSTRDRNGYTF. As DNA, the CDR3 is TGTGCCAGCAGCTCCACCCGGGACCGGAATGGCTACACCTTC.

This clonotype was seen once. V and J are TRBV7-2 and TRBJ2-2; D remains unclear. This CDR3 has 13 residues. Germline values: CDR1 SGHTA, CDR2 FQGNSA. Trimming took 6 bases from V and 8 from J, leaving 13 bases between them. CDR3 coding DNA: TGTGCCAGCAGGCTGGGGTCCGGGGGGGAGCTGTTTTTT. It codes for CASRLGSGGELFF.

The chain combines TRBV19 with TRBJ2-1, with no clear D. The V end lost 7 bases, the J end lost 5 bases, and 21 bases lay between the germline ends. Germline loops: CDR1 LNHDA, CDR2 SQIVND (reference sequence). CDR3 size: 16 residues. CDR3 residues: CASTLTGLTRHNEQFF. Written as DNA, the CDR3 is TGTGCCAGTACTCTTACGGGCCTAACGCGGCACAATGAGCAGTTCTTC.

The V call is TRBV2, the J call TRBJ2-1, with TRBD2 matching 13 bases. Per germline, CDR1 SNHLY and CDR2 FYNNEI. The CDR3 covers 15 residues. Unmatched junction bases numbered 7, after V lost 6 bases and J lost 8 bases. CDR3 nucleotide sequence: TGTGCCAGCAGCCAGAGGACTAGCGGGAGCCATGAGCAGTTCTTC. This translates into CASSQRTSGSHEQFF.

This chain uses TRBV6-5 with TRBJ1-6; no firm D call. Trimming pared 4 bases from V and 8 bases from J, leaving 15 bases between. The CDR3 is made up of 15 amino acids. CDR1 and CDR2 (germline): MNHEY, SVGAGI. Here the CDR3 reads CASSLREAAHSPLHF. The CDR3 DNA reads TGTGCCAGCAGTTTAAGAGAGGCAGCCCATTCACCCCTCCACTTT.